These T cell receptor beta chains were read from a single sample in a study of T cells in Graves' hyperthyroidism and ophthalmopathy. TCRdb recomputed calls from the multiplex PCR reads with MiXCR, one row per CDR3 protein. Altogether approximately 590,000 distinct CDR3 sequences are present, just over 45% being singletons, with the ten largest covering 6.5% to 9%. Sample: peripheral blood or thyroid tissue (not recorded which). The receptors here all came from a woman aged 18-29 years with Graves' hyperthyroidism. Both conserved end residues are part of each CDR3. D genes are given only for firm matches. Size tells how often a clone was seen (once, few, many) or the class of an expanded clone, and some rows leave it out.

d_call: NA
v_call: TRBV6-1
clone_size: NA
j_call: TRBJ1-5
cdr3_nt: TGTGCCAGCAGTGAAGTAGGGCAAGGGCAGCCCCAGCATTTT
cdr3_aa: CASSEVGQGQPQHF

d_call: TRBD1
v_call: TRBV24-1
clone_size: once
j_call: TRBJ1-4
cdr3_nt: TGTGCCACCAGTGACCCGGGACAGGGAGGTGAAAAACTGTTTTTT
cdr3_aa: CATSDPGQGGEKLFF

d_call: NA
v_call: TRBV14
clone_size: NA
j_call: TRBJ2-3
cdr3_nt: TGTGCCAGCAGCCGGCGAGATACGCAGTATTTT
cdr3_aa: CASSRRDTQYF

d_call: NA
v_call: TRBV29-1
clone_size: NA
j_call: TRBJ1-1
cdr3_nt: TGCAGCGTTGAGATGGGGCAGAACACTGAAGCTTTCTTT
cdr3_aa: CSVEMGQNTEAFF

d_call: NA
v_call: TRBV24-1
clone_size: many
j_call: TRBJ2-2
cdr3_nt: TGTGCCACCAGTGACCCAGCCTCGAACACCGGGGAGCTGTTTTTT
cdr3_aa: CATSDPASNTGELFF

d_call: NA
v_call: TRBV15
clone_size: few
j_call: TRBJ1-5
cdr3_nt: TGTGCCACCAGCAGTTATTCGGCGCCTCTTAGCAATCAGCCCCAGCATTTT
cdr3_aa: CATSSYSAPLSNQPQHF

d_call: NA
v_call: TRBV12-3/TRBV12-4
clone_size: few
j_call: TRBJ2-5
cdr3_nt: TGTGCCAGCAGTGTAGGGAACGGGGAGACCCAGTACTTC
cdr3_aa: CASSVGNGETQYF

d_call: NA
v_call: TRBV6-4
clone_size: NA
j_call: TRBJ2-7
cdr3_nt: TGTGCCAGCGTCTCAATGGAGGGCAGGGCCTACGAGCAGTACTTC
cdr3_aa: CASVSMEGRAYEQYF

d_call: NA
v_call: TRBV24-1
clone_size: NA
j_call: TRBJ2-2
cdr3_nt: TGTGCCACCAGTGGCAAGGGGCAAGAGGAGCTGTTTTTT
cdr3_aa: CATSGKGQEELFF

d_call: TRBD2
v_call: TRBV2
clone_size: many
j_call: TRBJ2-5
cdr3_nt: TGTGCCAGCAGTGCAACGGGGGGGGAGACCCAGTACTTC
cdr3_aa: CASSATGGETQYF

d_call: NA
v_call: TRBV9
clone_size: NA
j_call: TRBJ1-5
cdr3_nt: TGTGCCAGCTCACCTAGGGAGGCAGGGGCTCAGCCCCAGCATTTT
cdr3_aa: CASSPREAGAQPQHF

d_call: TRBD1
v_call: TRBV12-3/TRBV12-4
clone_size: NA
j_call: TRBJ2-7
cdr3_nt: TGTGCCAGCAGTTGGGGGAAAGGGGGCCAGGGGGAGCAGTACTTC
cdr3_aa: CASSWGKGGQGEQYF

d_call: NA
v_call: TRBV2
clone_size: NA
j_call: TRBJ1-2
cdr3_nt: TGTGCCAGCAGTTTAGCGCACGGTCGGAGGGCTCAAGGCTACACCTTC
cdr3_aa: CASSLAHGRRAQGYTF

d_call: NA
v_call: TRBV13
clone_size: NA
j_call: TRBJ1-1
cdr3_nt: TGTGCCAGCAGCTTAGGCTTAACGGGGAACACTGAAGCTTTCTTT
cdr3_aa: CASSLGLTGNTEAFF

d_call: NA
v_call: TRBV9
clone_size: once
j_call: TRBJ1-5
cdr3_nt: TGTGCCAGCAGATTGTCGACGAATCAGCCCCAGCATTTT
cdr3_aa: CASRLSTNQPQHF

d_call: TRBD1
v_call: TRBV24-1
clone_size: NA
j_call: TRBJ2-2
cdr3_nt: TGTGCCACCAGTGAGGCCGGACAGGGGAGCTTTACCGGGGAGCTGTTTTTT
cdr3_aa: CATSEAGQGSFTGELFF

d_call: NA
v_call: TRBV7-9
clone_size: many
j_call: TRBJ1-4
cdr3_nt: TGTGCCAGCAGCTTAGATGAAAAACTGTTTTTT
cdr3_aa: CASSLDEKLFF

d_call: NA
v_call: TRBV19
clone_size: NA
j_call: TRBJ1-4
cdr3_nt: TGTGCCAGTAGTCCCCAGGGAAAACTGTTTTTT
cdr3_aa: CASSPQGKLFF

d_call: NA
v_call: TRBV29-1
clone_size: many
j_call: TRBJ1-3
cdr3_nt: TGCAGCGTTGACCGATCCAGCTCTGGAAACACCATATATTTT
cdr3_aa: CSVDRSSSGNTIYF

d_call: NA
v_call: TRBV20-1
clone_size: few
j_call: TRBJ2-7
cdr3_nt: TGCAGTGCGACCCCCCGAGCCCACCCAACCTACGAGCAGTACTTC
cdr3_aa: CSATPRAHPTYEQYF

d_call: NA
v_call: TRBV7-9
clone_size: many
j_call: TRBJ1-1
cdr3_nt: TGTGCCAGCAGGCGCGGGATTGCTGAAGCTTTCTTT
cdr3_aa: CASRRGIAEAFF

d_call: NA
v_call: TRBV29-1
clone_size: few
j_call: TRBJ1-1
cdr3_nt: TGCAGCGTTGAAGGGGGGAAGGAGACTGAAGCTTTCTTT
cdr3_aa: CSVEGGKETEAFF

d_call: NA
v_call: TRBV30
clone_size: NA
j_call: TRBJ1-6
cdr3_nt: TGTGCCTGGAGCGGGACCGGGGGTGGATCACCCCTCCACTTT
cdr3_aa: CAWSGTGGGSPLHF

d_call: NA
v_call: TRBV29-1
clone_size: many
j_call: TRBJ1-1
cdr3_nt: TGCAGCGTTAGGGATGGGGGGAGGACTGAAGCTTTCTTT
cdr3_aa: CSVRDGGRTEAFF

d_call: TRBD1
v_call: TRBV7-8
clone_size: NA
j_call: TRBJ2-5
cdr3_nt: TGTGCCAGCAGCTTAACGAGACCCGGGACAGACCAAGAGACCCAGTACTTC
cdr3_aa: CASSLTRPGTDQETQYF

d_call: TRBD1
v_call: TRBV12-3/TRBV12-4
clone_size: few
j_call: TRBJ1-1
cdr3_nt: TGTGCCAGCAGTTTCGCGACAGGGGTGGACACTGAAGCTTTCTTT
cdr3_aa: CASSFATGVDTEAFF

d_call: TRBD1
v_call: TRBV7-9
clone_size: NA
j_call: TRBJ1-1
cdr3_nt: TGTGCCAGCAGCCAAGGATCAGGGGGCACTGAAGCTTTCTTT
cdr3_aa: CASSQGSGGTEAFF

d_call: NA
v_call: TRBV20-1
clone_size: NA
j_call: TRBJ1-2
cdr3_nt: TGCAGTGCTTCAGAGGGGGGGGGCTACACCTTC
cdr3_aa: CSASEGGGYTF

d_call: TRBD1
v_call: TRBV2
clone_size: many
j_call: TRBJ1-2
cdr3_nt: TGTGCCAGCAGTGTATACAGGGGGTATGGCTACACCTTC
cdr3_aa: CASSVYRGYGYTF

d_call: NA
v_call: TRBV24-1
clone_size: many
j_call: TRBJ1-3
cdr3_nt: TGTGCCACCCAAGGTACAGGGATCTCTGGAAACACCATATATTTT
cdr3_aa: CATQGTGISGNTIYF

d_call: NA
v_call: TRBV29-1
clone_size: NA
j_call: TRBJ1-1
cdr3_nt: TGCAGCGTTGTAGTTGGGGCTGAAACAATGGGGACTGAAGCTTTCTTT
cdr3_aa: CSVVVGAETMGTEAFF

d_call: TRBD2
v_call: TRBV20-1
clone_size: NA
j_call: TRBJ2-7
cdr3_nt: TGCAGTGCTAGAGGGGCGGGAGTGGGGTACGAGCAGTACTTC
cdr3_aa: CSARGAGVGYEQYF

d_call: NA
v_call: TRBV2
clone_size: NA
j_call: TRBJ1-1
cdr3_nt: TGTGCCAGCACGTACACTGAAGCTTTCTTT
cdr3_aa: CASTYTEAFF

d_call: NA
v_call: TRBV24-1
clone_size: many
j_call: TRBJ2-5
cdr3_nt: TGTGCCACCAGTGATACCGAGCAAGAGACCCAGTACTTC
cdr3_aa: CATSDTEQETQYF

d_call: NA
v_call: TRBV20-1
clone_size: few
j_call: TRBJ2-5
cdr3_nt: TGCACTGTGGGGCTGGGTGGTAGAGAGACCCAGTACTTC
cdr3_aa: CTVGLGGRETQYF

d_call: NA
v_call: TRBV15
clone_size: many
j_call: TRBJ1-3
cdr3_nt: TGTGCCACCAGCCGGGCTGGAAACACCATATATTTT
cdr3_aa: CATSRAGNTIYF

d_call: TRBD2
v_call: TRBV4-1
clone_size: NA
j_call: TRBJ2-5
cdr3_nt: TGTGCCAGCAGCCAAGGACCAGCGGGACTTCAAGAGACCCAGTACTTC
cdr3_aa: CASSQGPAGLQETQYF

d_call: NA
v_call: TRBV2
clone_size: few
j_call: TRBJ1-5
cdr3_nt: TGTGCCAGCAGCTCCGGACCTTATAGCAATCAGCCCCAGCATTTT
cdr3_aa: CASSSGPYSNQPQHF

d_call: NA
v_call: TRBV2
clone_size: NA
j_call: TRBJ2-7
cdr3_nt: TGTGCCAGCAGTTTAGGCACTTTGGACCCCGGGATGGGTTACGAGCAGTACTTC
cdr3_aa: CASSLGTLDPGMGYEQYF

d_call: NA
v_call: TRBV2
clone_size: NA
j_call: TRBJ2-7
cdr3_nt: TGTGCCAGCACCAGGGCGGGCGAGCAGTACTTC
cdr3_aa: CASTRAGEQYF

d_call: TRBD2
v_call: TRBV7-7
clone_size: many
j_call: TRBJ2-5
cdr3_nt: TGTGCCAGCAGCCCCAGGACTAGCGGGCAAGAGACCCAGTACTTC
cdr3_aa: CASSPRTSGQETQYF

d_call: NA
v_call: TRBV5-1
clone_size: few
j_call: TRBJ1-5
cdr3_nt: TGCGCCAGCAGCAAGGACGGTAATCAGCCCCAGCATTTT
cdr3_aa: CASSKDGNQPQHF

d_call: NA
v_call: TRBV25-1
clone_size: NA
j_call: TRBJ2-7
cdr3_nt: TGTGCCAGCAGCCGAAACGGGGCATACGAGCAGTACTTC
cdr3_aa: CASSRNGAYEQYF

d_call: NA
v_call: TRBV7-3
clone_size: few
j_call: TRBJ2-3
cdr3_nt: TGTGCCAGCAGCTGGGGTAGACAAGATACGCAGTATTTT
cdr3_aa: CASSWGRQDTQYF

d_call: NA
v_call: TRBV7-8
clone_size: few
j_call: TRBJ1-2
cdr3_nt: TGTGCCAGCAGCTTAGCGGACACAGGCTATGGCTACACCTTC
cdr3_aa: CASSLADTGYGYTF

d_call: NA
v_call: TRBV19
clone_size: few
j_call: TRBJ2-5
cdr3_nt: TGTGCCAGTAGTATAGATGCCAGCAGGCAGGAGACCCAGTACTTC
cdr3_aa: CASSIDASRQETQYF

d_call: TRBD1
v_call: TRBV20-1
clone_size: NA
j_call: TRBJ1-2
cdr3_nt: TGCAGTGCCAATGACAGGGTGGATGGCTACACCTTC
cdr3_aa: CSANDRVDGYTF

d_call: NA
v_call: TRBV7-9
clone_size: many
j_call: TRBJ1-1
cdr3_nt: TGTGCCAGCAGCTTCACCGGGAGAGCGAACACTGAAGCTTTCTTT
cdr3_aa: CASSFTGRANTEAFF

d_call: NA
v_call: TRBV19
clone_size: NA
j_call: TRBJ1-1
cdr3_nt: TGTGCCAGTAGTATGCAAGGAAAGAACACTGAAGCTTTCTTT
cdr3_aa: CASSMQGKNTEAFF

d_call: TRBD1
v_call: TRBV2
clone_size: NA
j_call: TRBJ1-2
cdr3_nt: TGTGCCAGCAGTCCAGGGGGGACAACATATGGCTACACCTTC
cdr3_aa: CASSPGGTTYGYTF

d_call: NA
v_call: TRBV6-5
clone_size: NA
j_call: TRBJ1-1
cdr3_nt: TGTGCCAGCAGTTACCTCAGGGACACTGAAGCTTTCTTT
cdr3_aa: CASSYLRDTEAFF

d_call: TRBD1
v_call: TRBV2
clone_size: NA
j_call: TRBJ2-7
cdr3_nt: TGTGCCAGCAGTGAAGCCGGGACAGGGATCTACGAGCAGTACTTC
cdr3_aa: CASSEAGTGIYEQYF

d_call: TRBD1
v_call: TRBV2
clone_size: many
j_call: TRBJ1-1
cdr3_nt: TGTGCCAGCAGCTTGGGACAGGGGGCGAACACTGAAGCTTTCTTT
cdr3_aa: CASSLGQGANTEAFF

d_call: TRBD1
v_call: TRBV24-1
clone_size: NA
j_call: TRBJ1-5
cdr3_nt: TGTGCACCTACAGGGGGGAGCAATCAGCCCCAGCATTTT
cdr3_aa: CAPTGGSNQPQHF

d_call: TRBD2
v_call: TRBV2
clone_size: NA
j_call: TRBJ2-2
cdr3_nt: TGTGCCAGCAGCCAAGATCGGGGGGGCGCCGGGGAGCTGTTTTTT
cdr3_aa: CASSQDRGGAGELFF

d_call: NA
v_call: TRBV19
clone_size: NA
j_call: TRBJ2-5
cdr3_nt: TGTGCCAGTAGTACCAGGAGGGGGGGAGCAGAGGAGACCCAGTACTTC
cdr3_aa: CASSTRRGGAEETQYF

d_call: NA
v_call: TRBV2
clone_size: NA
j_call: TRBJ1-5
cdr3_nt: TGTGCCAGTATCCGGGACTCTTCTAGCAATCAGCCCCAGCATTTT
cdr3_aa: CASIRDSSSNQPQHF

d_call: TRBD1
v_call: TRBV6-5
clone_size: many
j_call: TRBJ1-5
cdr3_nt: TGTGCCAGCACCGACAGGGAGGGACAGCCCCAGCATTTT
cdr3_aa: CASTDREGQPQHF

d_call: NA
v_call: TRBV5-1
clone_size: once
j_call: TRBJ1-1
cdr3_nt: TGCGCCAGCAGCTTTATTTCGGGCGCTAACACTGAAGCTTTCTTT
cdr3_aa: CASSFISGANTEAFF

d_call: TRBD1
v_call: TRBV20-1
clone_size: few
j_call: TRBJ2-5
cdr3_nt: TGCAGTGCTAGAGTGACAGGGAGTTTAGAGACCCAGTACTTC
cdr3_aa: CSARVTGSLETQYF